Following are 29 T cell receptor beta chains from one sample sequenced in a study of cytomegalovirus exposure and HLA in healthy donors. The primer mix had 60 Vbeta and 13 Jbeta primers. This table comes from immunoSEQ multiplex PCR, and its TCRdb copy is limited to in-frame clones, with some not included. The sample totals around 150,000 clones. Sequenced input: PBMCs. The receptors here all came from an older woman in good health and CMV-seronegative.

This CDR3 reads CASSPREASLSKNIQYF. For the CDR3, the DNA is TGTGCCAGCAGTCCCCGGGAGGCATCTCTATCCAAAAACATTCAGTACTTC. This chain links TRBV7-9 with TRBJ2-4, with 7 bases that match TRBD2. The junction had 13 bases not matched to a gene; V was cut back by 6 bases and J by 2 bases. Looked up from germline, CDR1 is SEHNR and CDR2 is FQNEAQ (reference sequence). The CDR3 is made up of 17 amino acids.

This sequence joins TRBV6-5 and TRBJ1-2, with a tentative D call TRBD1 (5 bases). V shed 5 bases and J shed 5 bases, with 15 bases lying between them. The germline V gene has CDR1 MNHEY and CDR2 SVGAGI. The CDR3 has 14 residues. In DNA form, the CDR3 reads TGTGCCAGCAGTCGGGGGGGGTGGGGGTATGGCTACACCTTC. Amino acids: CASSRGGWGYGYTF.

J is TRBJ2-7 and V is TRBV7-9, with TRBD1 identical over 9 bases. CDR1 is SEHNR, CDR2 FQNEAQ, per germline (reference sequence). The trim removed 5 bases at V and 4 bases at J, leaving 9 bases unmatched. The length of the CDR3 is 15 residues. The CDR3 DNA reads TGTGCCAGCAGCCACCGGGACAGGGAGGATTACGAGCAGTACTTC. This codes for CASSHRDREDYEQYF.

The chain carries TRBV4-3 and TRBJ2-7; TRBD1 might be the D (5 bases). CDR1 is LGHNA, CDR2 YSLEER, per germline. V was trimmed by 4 bases and J by 2 bases, leaving 12 bases between them. The CDR3 runs to 14 residues. The CDR3 reads CASSREDTTYEQYF. CDR3 nucleotide sequence: TGCGCCAGCAGCCGAGAGGACACAACCTACGAGCAGTACTTC.

The chain has TRBV7-8 and TRBJ2-7; 7 nucleotides match TRBD2. The CDR3 extends over 14 amino acids. Germline V gene data show CDR1 as SGHVS and CDR2 as FQNEAQ. The trim removed 1 base at V and 3 bases at J, leaving 3 bases unmatched. CDR3 DNA: TGTGCCAGCAGCTTAGACTCTAGCGGCTACGAGCAGTACTTC. This gives the protein CASSLDSSGYEQYF.

This chain joins TRBV5-1 and TRBJ1-3; perhaps TRBD1 as D (5 bases). The length of the CDR3 is 15 residues. The germline V gene encodes CDR1 SGHRS and CDR2 YFSETQ. The V end lost 1 base, the J end lost 1 base, and 9 bases lay between the germline ends. The CDR3, as DNA: TGCGCCAGCAGCTTGATAGGGGCATCTGGAAACACCATATATTTT. This translates into CASSLIGASGNTIYF.

This chain links TRBV9 with TRBJ2-3; 9 nucleotides match TRBD2. The germline V gene encodes CDR1 SGDLS and CDR2 YYNGEE. V dropped 2 bases and J dropped 6; count of bases not matched to a gene: 10. This CDR3 has 16 residues. The chain's CDR3 is CASSVEWLAGSDTQYF. The CDR3, as DNA: TGTGCCAGCAGCGTGGAGTGGCTAGCGGGATCGGATACGCAGTATTTT.

The chain combines TRBV5-1 with TRBJ2-1; 14 bases agree with TRBD2. Trimming cost V 1 base and J 0 bases; bases outside gene matches: 9. The germline V gene has CDR1 SGHRS and CDR2 YFSETQ. The CDR3 runs 20 residues. The CDR3 loop is CASSLNPGTSGRSSYNEQFF. Written as DNA, the CDR3 is TGCGCCAGCAGCTTGAATCCCGGGACTAGCGGGAGAAGCTCCTACAATGAGCAGTTCTTC.

The chain joins TRBV7-3 to TRBJ2-2; 7 bases agree with TRBD2. Unmatched junction bases numbered 10, after V lost 7 bases and J lost 5 bases. From germline, CDR1 is SGHTA and CDR2 FQGTGA. This CDR3 comprises 15 residues. The CDR3 region is CASTPGLQGTGELFF. As DNA, the CDR3 is TGTGCCAGCACCCCGGGACTACAAGGAACCGGGGAGCTGTTTTTT.

The rearrangement joins TRBV9 to TRBJ1-4; D is unresolved. CDR3 size: 14 residues. Germline assignment: CDR1 SGDLS and CDR2 YYNGEE. Trimming stripped 4 bases from V and 0 bases from J, with 7 bases between. The CDR3 here is CASSPGPTNEKLFF. CDR3 sequence (DNA): TGTGCCAGCAGCCCAGGTCCAACTAATGAAAAACTGTTTTTT. Variable domain in full (rest from reference TRBV9 and TRBJ1-4): DSGVTQTPKHLITATGQRVTLRCSPRSGDLSVYWYQQSLDQGLQFLIQYYNGEERAKGNILERFSAQQFPDLHSELNLSSLELGDSALYFCASSPGPTNEKLFFGSGTQLSVL.

Comment on this clone: Distinct nucleotide sequences in the sample also encode this CDR3. This chain connects TRBV19 to TRBJ2-2, with D possibly matching TRBD1 (6 bases). There are 14 residues in the CDR3. Germline V gene sequence: CDR1 LNHDA, CDR2 SQIVND (reference sequence). The V and J ends lost 5 bases and 3 bases respectively, with 10 bases between them. The CDR3 here is CASSRDTYTGELFF. The CDR3 DNA sequence: TGTGCCAGTAGTCGGGACACCTACACCGGGGAGCTGTTTTTT.

This sequence joins TRBV13 and TRBJ2-3; possibly TRBD2 for D (6 bases). The CDR3 length is 15 residues. Trimming stripped 5 bases from V and 3 bases from J, with 15 bases between. Germline V gene lookup returns CDR1 PRHDT and CDR2 FYEKMQ (reference sequence). CDR3 DNA sequence: TGTGCCAGCAGCCCACGGATTGGGGGGACAGATACGCAGTATTTT. Amino acids: CASSPRIGGTDTQYF.

The chain joins TRBV18 to TRBJ1-5, with TRBD1 matching 7 bases. Per germline, CDR1 KGHSH and CDR2 LQKENI. The length of the CDR3 is 15 residues. Unmatched junction bases numbered 7, after V lost 6 bases and J lost 2 bases. The CDR3 bases are TGTGCCAGCTCGCCCAGCAGGGGGGGCAATCAGCCCCAGCATTTT. Amino acid sequence: CASSPSRGGNQPQHF.

The chain combines TRBV5-4 with TRBJ1-2; D remains ambiguous. This CDR3 comprises 14 residues. V shed 0 bases and J shed 1 base, with 7 bases lying between them. The V gene's germline CDR1 is SGHNT and CDR2 YYREEE (reference sequence). The CDR3 loop is CASSLVTRNYGYTF. CDR3 coding DNA: TGTGCCAGCAGCTTGGTCACTCGTAACTATGGCTACACCTTC.

The chain uses TRBV2 and TRBJ1-2, with 9 positions matching TRBD1. Losses at the gene ends were 6 bases for V and 7 bases for J; bases not matched to a gene: 15. CDR1 and CDR2 (germline): SNHLY, FYNNEI. This CDR3 spans 16 amino acids. The CDR3 DNA reads TGTGCCAGCAGACCCGATCTCGCCGGGACAGGGTCTGGCTACACCTTC. This encodes CASRPDLAGTGSGYTF.

The chain employs TRBV18 and TRBJ1-1; D is undetermined. CDR3 length: 16 amino acids. Trimming shortened V by 2 bases and J by 1 base, and 14 bases separated the two germline ends. Germline V gene sequence: CDR1 KGHSH, CDR2 LQKENI. The CDR3 DNA reads TGTGCCAGCTCACCAGGTGGCAGAAGAAAGAACACTGAAGCTTTCTTT. Protein product: CASSPGGRRKNTEAFF. Supplemented by reference TRBV18 and TRBJ1-1, the full variable domain reads NAGVMQNPRHLVRRRGQEARLRCSPMKGHSHVYWYRQLPEEGLKFMVYLQKENIIDESGMPKERFSAEFPKEGPSILRIQQVVRGDSAAYFCASSPGGRRKNTEAFFGQGTRLTVV.

The rearrangement uses TRBV25-1 and TRBJ1-6, with 7 bases aligning to TRBD1. V was pared by 1 base and J by 9 bases, with 9 bases of the junction left unmatched. This CDR3 is 16 amino acids long. The germline V gene has CDR1 MGHDK and CDR2 SYGVNS. CDR3 nucleotide sequence: TGTGCCAGCAGTGAATTTGACCGAAACAGGGGTTCACCCCTCCACTTT. This sequence encodes CASSEFDRNRGSPLHF.

The chain couples TRBV5-1 to TRBJ2-5; TRBD1 agrees at 10 bases. Trimming cost V 4 bases and J 2 bases; bases outside gene matches: 8. Germline loops: CDR1 SGHRS, CDR2 YFSETQ. The CDR3 runs 16 residues. Here the CDR3 reads CASSAPTGGGQETQYF. The CDR3 DNA reads TGCGCCAGCAGCGCACCGACAGGGGGCGGGCAAGAGACCCAGTACTTC.

The chain joins TRBV6-5 to TRBJ2-3, with a weak D call TRBD1 (6 bases). Trimming shortened V by 1 base and J by 2 bases, and 10 bases separated the two germline ends. The CDR3 consists of 15 residues. Germline CDR1 is MNHEY and CDR2 is SVGAGI. The DNA for the CDR3 is TGTGCCAGCAGTTACTATGGACAGACCACAGATACGCAGTATTTT. Translating it yields CASSYYGQTTDTQYF.

The rearrangement uses TRBV2 and TRBJ1-3; D remains unclear. CDR1 SNHLY and CDR2 FYNNEI come from the germline V gene. Trimming shortened V by 1 base and J by 0 bases, and 10 bases separated the two germline ends. CDR3 length: 16 residues. The chain's CDR3 is CASSEVGAFSGNTIYF. CDR3 bases: TGTGCCAGCAGTGAAGTGGGCGCCTTCTCTGGAAACACCATATATTTT.

The chain recombines TRBV19 with TRBJ2-5; D is possibly TRBD2 (5 bases). Germline V CDR1 and CDR2: LNHDA, SQIVND (reference sequence). CDR3 size: 12 residues. V was cut by 7 bases and J by 3 bases, with 9 bases left in between. The CDR3 bases are TGTGCCAGTAATGGAGGAGAAGAGACCCAGTACTTC. Amino acids: CASNGGEETQYF.

The chain uses TRBV6-6 and TRBJ2-3; no clear D gene. The CDR3 extends over 15 amino acids. V was shortened by 8 bases and J by 0 bases, with 15 bases between the two germline ends. Germline CDR1 is MNHNY and CDR2 is SVGAGI (reference sequence). The CDR3 bases are TGTGCCAGCCTTCCTTCAGCGTCTAGCACAGATACGCAGTATTTT. It translates to CASLPSASSTDTQYF.

J is TRBJ1-1 and V is TRBV9; tentative D call: TRBD1 (5 bases). Germline CDR1 is SGDLS and CDR2 is YYNGEE. The CDR3 totals 14 residues. Trimming shortened V by 1 base and J by 1 base, and 8 bases separated the two germline ends. CDR3 DNA: TGTGCCAGCAGCGTAATGACAGCGAACACTGAAGCTTTCTTT. It encodes CASSVMTANTEAFF.

The gene calls are TRBV12-5 and TRBJ2-7; TRBD1 matches at 9 bases. Germline V gene lookup returns CDR1 LGHNT and CDR2 FRNRAP. J was trimmed by 13 bases and V by 1 base; bases with no gene match: 5. This CDR3 is 12 amino acids long. The CDR3, as DNA: TGTGCTAGTGGTTTGGAGACAGGGGGTGGCTACTTC. Amino acid sequence: CASGLETGGGYF.

The chain is built from TRBV11-1 and TRBJ2-3, with 9 bases matching TRBD2. Germline V CDR1 and CDR2: SGHAT, FQDESV (reference sequence). The V segment lost 8 bases and the J segment 6 bases; nucleotides outside the gene matches: 6. This CDR3 comprises 13 residues. The CDR3 here is CASEAGGSDTQYF. The CDR3 DNA is TGTGCCAGCGAGGCGGGAGGGTCCGATACGCAGTATTTT.

The chain has TRBV14 and TRBJ1-1; tentatively, D is TRBD1 (6 bases). The V end lost 2 bases, the J end lost 0 bases, and 7 bases lay between the germline ends. CDR1 is SGHDN and CDR2 is FVKESK in the germline V gene. This CDR3 is 14 amino acids long. Here the CDR3 DNA reads TGTGCCAGCAGCCAAAGGGGGATGAACACTGAAGCTTTCTTT. It yields the protein CASSQRGMNTEAFF.

This chain links TRBV7-8 with TRBJ2-7, with 7 bases identical to TRBD1. CDR1 and CDR2 from the germline V gene are SGHVS and FQNEAQ. V was clipped by 5 bases and J by 7 bases; unmatched bases: 8. The CDR3 is made up of 13 amino acids. Here the CDR3 reads CASSLRMDREQYF. CDR3 in DNA: TGTGCCAGCAGCCTGCGTATGGACAGGGAGCAGTACTTC.

The rearrangement uses TRBV5-1 and TRBJ2-1; the D gene is possibly TRBD1 (5 bases). V dropped 0 bases and J dropped 0 bases, with 7 bases sitting between them. From germline, CDR1 is SGHRS and CDR2 YFSETQ. This CDR3 spans 15 amino acids. The CDR3 protein is CASSLGQISYNEQFF. CDR3 DNA sequence: TGCGCCAGCAGCTTGGGACAGATCTCCTACAATGAGCAGTTCTTC.

The chain has TRBV7-9 and TRBJ1-1; 9 nucleotides match TRBD1. CDR1 is SEHNR, CDR2 FQNEAQ, per germline (reference sequence). The CDR3 covers 17 residues. J lost 5 bases, V lost 5 bases, and 15 bases had no gene match. The CDR3 bases are TGTGCCAGCAGCGTGGTGGGGGGGGACAGGGCCCATACTGAAGCTTTCTTT. Encoded protein: CASSVVGGDRAHTEAFF.